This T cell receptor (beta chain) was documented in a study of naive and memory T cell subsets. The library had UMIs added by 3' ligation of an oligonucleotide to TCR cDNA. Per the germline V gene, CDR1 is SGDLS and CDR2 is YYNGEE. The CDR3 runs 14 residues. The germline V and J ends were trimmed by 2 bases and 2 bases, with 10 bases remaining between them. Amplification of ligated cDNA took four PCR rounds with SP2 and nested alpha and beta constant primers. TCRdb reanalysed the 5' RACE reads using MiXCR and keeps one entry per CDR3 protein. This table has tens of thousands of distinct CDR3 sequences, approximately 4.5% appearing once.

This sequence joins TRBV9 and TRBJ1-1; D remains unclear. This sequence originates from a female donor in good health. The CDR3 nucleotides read TGTGCCAGCAGCGTGGCCACAGCTAACACTGAAGCTTTCTTT. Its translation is CASSVATANTEAFF.